This T cell receptor (beta chain) was captured in a study of cytotoxic CD8 clonotypes in ibrutinib-treated CLL. About the research overall: The subjects consisted of approximately twelve relapsed/refractory and 15 treatment-naive individuals, with approximately 18 IGHV unmutated. Response sampling took place at median 12 months of treatment, range 6 to 36.

Broader study findings: Different sampling times were used for sustained-remission and progressing patients.

The germline V gene has CDR1 MNHEY and CDR2 SMNVEV (reference sequence). The germline V and J ends were trimmed by 6 bases and 6 bases, with 21 bases remaining between them. This CDR3 region has 15 residues. The method was immunoSEQ multiplex PCR; TCRdb's version includes in-frame clones alone and lacks a portion of them. The table has about 14,000 clones, 52% seen once. Note on this clone: Its antigen remains unknown.

The origin of this receptor is a human donor with chronic lymphocytic leukemia. The source was PBMCs, collected at an approximately 23-month disease-progression time point, from a patient treated with ibrutinib. V gene TRBV27 combines with J gene TRBJ2-7; D is undetermined. The CDR3 DNA follows: TGTGCCAGCAGCCGAGGAGCAAGGGTGGCACTCGAGCAGTACTTC. Translated, it gives CASSRGARVALEQYF.